Listed here is a single T cell receptor (beta chain). Its antigen is not yet known. The input lacks base qualities; no much larger clone sits a single base away. As encoded in the germline V gene, CDR1 is SGHAT while CDR2 is FQNNGV. Reading from cysteine to phenylalanine, the CDR3 counts 15 amino acids. The DNA shown is the 45-base CDR3, in frame from base 1. The V end loses 0 bases and the J end loses 3 bases, and a stretch of 8 bases separates them. Resection was performed on patients in Japan or China between about 2013 and 2018. Two lung cancer pathologists independently confirmed the histologic diagnosis of each case on H&E slides. Macro-dissection after pathologic assessment enriched premalignant or tumor cells for nucleic acid extraction. FFPE tissue was used for DNA isolation with the AllPrep DNA/RNA FFPE Kit. This sample is part of a study of immune evolution from preneoplasia to lung adenocarcinoma (dated by TCRdb to the early 2020s). Background on the whole study: No AAH lesions showed HLA loss of heterozygosity, compared with 7% of AIS, around 14% of MIA and 30% to 35% of ADC lesions. According to the study, over a hundred samples were used for TCR sequencing. POLYSOLVER was used to infer Class I HLA alleles from exome data, and LOHHLA was used to detect allele-specific HLA loss. Resected precursor lesions (AAH, AIS, MIA) and invasive adenocarcinomas were compared against paired morphologically normal lung tissue. The immune data were integrated with whole exome sequencing and methylation data obtained from the same cohort of nodules. The overall cohort comprised some 53 patients with pulmonary nodules who underwent surgical resection. TCR sequencing data came from about 52 patients. The sample size was set by how many specimens were available, not by a prior power calculation. The study profiled immune contexture across lung adenocarcinoma precursors and invasive adenocarcinoma using immune gene expression, TCR sequencing and multiplex immunofluorescence. The full study reports these points: Compared with EGFR-mutant or double wild-type lesions, KRAS-mutant nodules had the highest T cell clonality. Normal lung showed the highest clonality, whereas later-stage lesions appeared to have higher T cell density and diversity but lower clonality. Because all patients came from Japan and China, whether the findings apply to Western populations was uncertain. Findings were based on association rather than direct causation; larger cohorts with long-term follow-up and longitudinal biopsies were deemed needed. Normal lung had the highest top T cell clone frequencies, and these frequencies appeared to fall progressively from AAH through AIS, MIA and invasive adenocarcinoma.

Using the immunoSEQ hsTCRbeta Kit, TCR beta CDR3 regions were sequenced from DNA. The published analysis was carried out like this. TCR sequencing data were analysed with the ImmunoSEQ Analyzer. T cell clonality was defined as 1 minus Pielou's evenness computed on productive rearrangements. T cell diversity was measured with the inverse Simpson index on productive templates. T cell density was defined as TCR beta template counts normalized to usable DNA, with usable DNA estimated by amplifying and sequencing housekeeping genes. Two-sided Kruskal-Wallis tests were used to compare TCR metrics between histologic stages. TCRdb carries this immuneACCESS record with in-frame sequences only. Its versions omit some clonotypes, under half of them owing to an unresolved V gene in the studies checked, with the rest unexplained. That table supplies the V and J calls and clone size; D and trimming were determined from the DNA. Here the sample has about 6,300 clones; more than 70% occur a single time. The top ten clones comprise more than 10% of the sample.

What was sequenced was FFPE minimally invasive lung adenocarcinoma tissue. Explained via the paper, the cell subset or site label denotes: micro-invasive lung adenocarcinoma (MIA). The rearrangement joined TRBV11-2 to TRBJ2-2; TRBD1 is a possible D gene, resting on 5 matching bases. This receptor was obtained from a person aged 65 to 79 with lung adenocarcinoma. The CDR3 in this case is CASSLDRADTGELFF. The DNA sequence follows: TGTGCCAGCAGCTTAGACAGGGCGGACACCGGGGAGCTGTTTTTT. When the CDR3 is completed using the reference TRBV11-2 and TRBJ2-2 genes on either side, the full variable domain is EAGVAQSPRYKIIEKRQSVAFWCNPISGHATLYWYQQILGQGPKLLIQFQNNGVVDDSQLPKDRFSAERLKGVDSTLKIQPAKLEDSAVYLCASSLDRADTGELFFGEGSRLTVL.